This T cell receptor beta chain comes out of a study of blood T cell repertoires in COVID-19. Study-level information: Sites in the United States, Italy and Spain provided acute and convalescent COVID-19 samples. From T cells, B-cell-depleted T cells, or PBMCs came the material, which was cDNA or gDNA.

Trimming pared 1 base from V and 6 bases from J, leaving 12 bases between. The CDR3 spans 14 residues. The V gene's germline CDR1 is SGHRS and CDR2 YFSETQ. Per the authors' pipeline: Cell counts per sample came from amplifying reference gene primers. Assay used: immunoSEQ multiplex PCR; TCRdb lists only in-frame clones, some missing. V and J calls plus clone size are reproduced from that table; the DNA served to infer D and trimming. There are 150,000 to 250,000 clones in the sample; about 80% occur only once, and roughly 6.9% lies in the top ten. The sequencing sample was made of peripheral blood. The sequence was collected from a human donor with acute or convalescent COVID-19. The donor label of this sample is uncertain. The chain carries TRBV5-1 and TRBJ2-3, with D perhaps matching TRBD2 (5 bases). CDR3 sequence (DNA): TGCGCCAGCAGCTTGTACCTTCCGGGGGATACGCAGTATTTT. It yields the protein CASSLYLPGDTQYF.